This T cell receptor beta chain was observed in a study of shared clonotypes between healthy human individuals. The authors ran unsorted PBMC replicate PCRs on around 320 ng DNA, some 30,000 T cell genomes. TCRdb keeps only in-frame clones here, not all; method: immunoSEQ multiplex PCR. The sample lists approximately 470,000 clones; roughly 80% were seen once. About this clone: Its antigen is unidentified. This CDR3 is also generated by other DNA sequences in the sample.

The CDR3 sequence is 12 residues long. V shed 5 bases and J shed 4 bases, with 9 bases lying between them. From germline, CDR1 is SGHAT and CDR2 FQNNGV. All of the donors resided in Nashville, Tennessee, and each was a Caucasian adult. Study-level points and caveats: The genetic and exposure-history diversity represented was limited by few donors. Blood was the sole source, and tissue repertoires probably differ.

Sample: PBMCs. This receptor was taken from a woman in her thirties or forties in good health. Some clones in this sample may be carry-over from other donors' samples. The chain uses TRBV11-2 and TRBJ2-7, with D possibly TRBD1 on 6 matching bases. CDR3 bases: TGTGCCAGCAGCCAACAGGGTTACGAGCAGTACTTC. This translates into CASSQQGYEQYF.